Shown below are 3 T cell receptor beta chains from a single sample sequenced in a study of blood T cell repertoires in COVID-19. The protocol was immunoSEQ multiplex PCR, while the TCRdb copy is restricted to in-frame clones and leaves out a portion. Of roughly 50,000 clones listed, 85% to 90% are singletons. Sequenced material: peripheral blood. These receptors came from a man in his 70s with active COVID-19.

The chain is built from TRBV10-3 and TRBJ1-1, with TRBD1 identical over 7 bases. The germline V gene has CDR1 ENHRY and CDR2 SYGVKD. With 6 bases clipped from V and 3 bases from J, the junction kept 7 bases outside the gene matches. CDR3 length: 14 amino acids. The CDR3 nucleotides read TGTGCCATCAGCTTAAACAGGGGATACACTGAAGCTTTCTTT. Translated, it gives CAISLNRGYTEAFF.

The chain couples TRBV28 to TRBJ1-5, with a weak D call TRBD1 (6 bases). This CDR3 contains 14 residues. V was pared by 3 bases and J by 6 bases, with 12 bases between. Germline V gives CDR1 MDHEN, CDR2 SYDVKM. This CDR3 is CASSLGGLGQPQHF. Here the CDR3 DNA reads TGTGCCAGCAGTTTGGGGGGGCTTGGTCAGCCCCAGCATTTT.

V and J are TRBV5-4 and TRBJ2-2; 7 bases line up with TRBD2. The CDR3 loop spans 15 amino acids. V shed 4 bases, J shed 5 bases, and the junction held 8 bases outside the gene matches. Germline CDR1 SGHNT, CDR2 YYREEE (reference sequence). CDR3 in amino acids: CASSQASGRTGELFF. The CDR3 DNA reads TGTGCCAGCAGCCAGGCTAGCGGTAGGACCGGGGAGCTGTTTTTT.